One sample yielded the 20 T cell receptor beta chains listed below, sequenced in a study of a mutant IDH1 vaccine in newly diagnosed glioma. Libraries were prepared by immunoSEQ multiplex PCR; TCRdb keeps only in-frame clonotypes and omits some of them. This repertoire shows about 56,000 clones, 87% found once; its top ten account for approximately 1.5%. For these TCRs, the target antigens are not known. As for time point: week 23, last vaccination. Vaccination used 300 ug of mutant IDH1 20-mer peptide per dose, with topical imiquimod. The starting material was PBMCs, obtained from a glioma patient whose treatment included an IDH1 peptide vaccine. These receptors were obtained from a man aged 40-49 years with glioma.

This clone was recorded once. V and J are TRBV18 and TRBJ2-5; D possibly corresponds to TRBD1 (6 bases). V lost 6 bases and J 4 bases, leaving 15 bases between the germline ends. The CDR3 has 14 amino acids. Germline V gene data show CDR1 as KGHSH and CDR2 as LQKENI. The CDR3 loop is CASSPAGDGETQYF. CDR3 sequence (DNA): TGTGCCAGCTCCCCGGCAGGGGATGGAGAGACCCAGTACTTC.

The chain recombines TRBV6-5 with TRBJ1-2, with 8 bases aligning to TRBD1. The CDR3 totals 15 residues. The trim removed 6 bases at V and 8 bases at J, leaving 14 bases unmatched. Per the germline V gene, CDR1 is MNHEY and CDR2 is SVGAGI. CDR3 bases: TGTGCCAGCAGCGACAGGACAGGGCGCGTGCGGGGCTACACCTTC. Its translation: CASSDRTGRVRGYTF.

The V gene is TRBV5-1, the J gene TRBJ2-7, with D uncertain. In germline, CDR1 is SGHRS, CDR2 YFSETQ. Trimming shortened V by 1 base and J by 7 bases, and 15 bases separated the two germline ends. This CDR3 has 14 residues. CDR3 sequence (DNA): TGCGCCAGCAGCTTGACCTCGGACGGACCGGAGCAGTACTTC. Its protein product is CASSLTSDGPEQYF.

This sequence joins TRBV19 and TRBJ2-2; tentatively, D is TRBD1 (6 bases). V lost 5 bases to trimming and J lost 4 bases, with 11 bases between them. Germline lookup yields CDR1 LNHDA and CDR2 SQIVND (reference sequence). This CDR3 spans 14 amino acids. DNA for the CDR3: TGTGCCAGTAGTGCAGGGGATAGCACCGGGGAGCTGTTTTTT. Translating it yields CASSAGDSTGELFF.

In this sample, this clone turned up once. This chain connects TRBV7-2 to TRBJ2-5; D not certain. The CDR3 covers 13 residues. CDR1 is SGHTA and CDR2 is FQGNSA in the germline V gene. V was trimmed by 1 base and J by 4 bases, leaving 7 bases between them. The CDR3 loop is CASSLVRAETQYF. In DNA form, the CDR3 reads TGTGCCAGCAGCTTAGTACGTGCAGAGACCCAGTACTTC.

This clone occurred a few times. The chain employs TRBV7-2 and TRBJ2-1; 12 positions agree with TRBD2. The germline gives CDR1 SGHTA, CDR2 FQGNSA. The CDR3 loop spans 15 amino acids. The V and J ends lost 8 bases and 2 bases, in that order; junction bases with no gene match: 4. The DNA of the CDR3 is TGTGCCAGCCGAGCTAGCGGGAGGGCCTACAATGAGCAGTTCTTC. This codes for CASRASGRAYNEQFF. The full variable domain, completed using reference TRBV7-2 and TRBJ2-1, is GAGVSQSPSNKVTEKGKDVELRCDPISGHTALYWYRQSLGQGLEFLIYFQGNSAPDKSGLPSDRFSAERTGGSVSTLTIQRTQQEDSAVYLCASRASGRAYNEQFFGPGTRLTVL.

The chain is built from TRBV27 and TRBJ1-5; TRBD1 is a possible D gene (6 bases). V was clipped by 4 bases and J by 7 bases, with 14 bases between them. The CDR3 consists of 14 residues. CDR1 and CDR2 (germline): MNHEY, SMNVEV (reference sequence). CDR3: CASSYYGGDQPQHF. The CDR3 nucleotides are TGTGCCAGCAGTTATTATGGGGGCGACCAGCCCCAGCATTTT.

This clone was picked up a small number of times. The rearrangement links TRBV9 to TRBJ1-3, with D possibly being TRBD1 (5 bases). V was cut by 3 bases and J by 0 bases, with 13 bases left in between. The germline V gene has CDR1 SGDLS and CDR2 YYNGEE. CDR3 size: 16 residues. The CDR3 is CASSGGGLISGNTIYF. CDR3 sequence (DNA): TGTGCCAGCAGCGGGGGCGGCCTTATCTCTGGAAACACCATATATTTT.

The J gene is TRBJ1-1, the V gene TRBV18; D unresolved. Looked up from germline, CDR1 is KGHSH and CDR2 is LQKENI. The V gene lost 5 bases and the J gene lost 1 base, with 11 bases spanning the gap. This CDR3 comprises 14 residues. The CDR3 coding sequence is TGTGCCAGCTCATTAAAACAGAGGAACACTGAAGCTTTCTTT. This gives the protein CASSLKQRNTEAFF.

This clone came up once. The J gene is TRBJ1-2, the V gene TRBV5-1; 7 nucleotides align to TRBD1. The CDR3 consists of 13 residues. Germline trimming cut 0 bases from V and 13 bases from J; bases unmatched to any gene: 9. CDR1 is SGHRS, CDR2 YFSETQ, per germline. CDR3 residues: CASSLAYGGGPTF. DNA of the CDR3: TGCGCCAGCAGCTTGGCCTACGGAGGGGGCCCCACCTTC.

The chain links TRBV27 to TRBJ2-7; either TRBD1 or TRBD2 may fit D (5 bases each). CDR3 length: 13 residues. The ends were cut back, 4 bases at V and 7 bases at J, with 14 bases in the middle. Germline V gene data show CDR1 as MNHEY and CDR2 as SMNVEV (reference sequence). CDR3 loop: CASSSPLEGEQYF. In DNA, the CDR3 is TGTGCCAGCAGTTCTCCCCTCGAGGGGGAGCAGTACTTC.

The chain links TRBV7-8 to TRBJ2-5; 7 bases fit TRBD2. Germline CDR1 SGHVS, CDR2 FQNEAQ. The V gene end was trimmed by 5 bases and the J gene end by 7 bases; junction bases not matched to a gene: 10. The CDR3 is made up of 14 amino acids. The CDR3 loop is CASSGGRGRGTQYF. The CDR3, as DNA: TGTGCCAGCAGCGGTGGCCGGGGGAGGGGGACCCAGTACTTC.

The V gene is TRBV6-6, the J gene TRBJ1-2; 10 bases fit TRBD1. The V and J ends lost 6 bases and 6 bases, in that order; junction bases with no gene match: 7. Germline loops: CDR1 MNHNY, CDR2 SVGAGI (reference sequence). The CDR3 runs to 14 residues. CDR3 loop: CASRGQGTGNGYTF. The DNA of the CDR3 is TGTGCCAGCAGGGGACAGGGGACGGGGAATGGCTACACCTTC.

The V call is TRBV7-3, the J call TRBJ1-2, with 7 positions matching TRBD1. The junction had 7 bases not matched to a gene; V was cut back by 4 bases and J by 2 bases. The CDR3 is 15 residues long. Germline loops: CDR1 SGHTA, CDR2 FQGTGA. The CDR3 protein is CASSSWTGPNYGYTF. The CDR3 DNA reads TGTGCCAGCAGCTCATGGACAGGTCCGAACTATGGCTACACCTTC. Full variable domain (missing parts from reference TRBV7-3 and TRBJ1-2): GAGVSQTPSNKVTEKGKYVELRCDPISGHTALYWYRQSLGQGPEFLIYFQGTGAADDSGLPNDRFFAVRPEGSVSTLKIQRTERGDSAVYLCASSSWTGPNYGYTFGSGTRLTVV.

CDR3 in amino acids: CASTASGELFF. The CDR3 nucleotides are TGTGCCAGCACCGCAAGCGGGGAGCTGTTTTTT. This chain connects TRBV7-8 to TRBJ2-2; D gene ambiguous. CDR1 and CDR2 (germline): SGHVS, FQNEAQ. V was pared by 7 bases and J by 7 bases, with 7 bases between. This CDR3 has 11 amino acids.

The chain joins TRBV9 to TRBJ2-7; D gene ambiguous. The ends were cut back, 0 bases at V and 3 bases at J, with 10 bases in the middle. CDR1 is SGDLS, CDR2 YYNGEE, per germline. The CDR3 runs to 14 residues. In DNA form, the CDR3 reads TGTGCCAGCAGCGTAGAGGTCAGATACTACGAGCAGTACTTC. It encodes CASSVEVRYYEQYF.

The chain joins TRBV27 to TRBJ1-4; D is unclear. CDR3 size: 16 residues. Germline assignment: CDR1 MNHEY and CDR2 SMNVEV (reference sequence). Trimming removed 3 bases at V and 0 bases at J, with 11 bases between. CDR3 amino acids: CASSFIGVSTNEKLFF. Here the CDR3 DNA reads TGTGCCAGCAGTTTCATCGGAGTTTCAACTAATGAAAAACTGTTTTTT.

The chain employs TRBV16 and TRBJ1-5; D is uncertain. Germline V gene lookup returns CDR1 KGHSY and CDR2 FQNENV. CDR3 length: 13 residues. Trimming stripped 4 bases from V and 11 bases from J, with 15 bases between. CDR3 sequence (DNA): TGTGCCAGCAGCCCAGACGGACTCGGGACCCAGCATTTT. This translates into CASSPDGLGTQHF.

In this sample, this clone turned up once. V and J are TRBV5-1 and TRBJ1-1, with a possible D match to TRBD1 (5 bases). Trimming pared 4 bases from V and 1 base from J, leaving 11 bases between. CDR1 is SGHRS and CDR2 is YFSETQ in the germline V gene. The CDR3 runs 14 residues. CDR3 in amino acids: CASSTFGGNTEAFF. The DNA of the CDR3 is TGCGCCAGCAGCACGTTTGGGGGGAACACTGAAGCTTTCTTT.

The chain is built from TRBV2 and TRBJ1-2; weak D call: TRBD1 (6 bases). CDR3 length: 15 amino acids. CDR1 and CDR2 (germline): SNHLY, FYNNEI. Trimming took 10 bases from V and 3 from J, leaving 21 bases between them. The chain's CDR3 is CAIYSQGLEDYGYTF. As DNA, the CDR3 is TGTGCCATCTATTCACAGGGCCTTGAGGACTATGGCTACACCTTC.